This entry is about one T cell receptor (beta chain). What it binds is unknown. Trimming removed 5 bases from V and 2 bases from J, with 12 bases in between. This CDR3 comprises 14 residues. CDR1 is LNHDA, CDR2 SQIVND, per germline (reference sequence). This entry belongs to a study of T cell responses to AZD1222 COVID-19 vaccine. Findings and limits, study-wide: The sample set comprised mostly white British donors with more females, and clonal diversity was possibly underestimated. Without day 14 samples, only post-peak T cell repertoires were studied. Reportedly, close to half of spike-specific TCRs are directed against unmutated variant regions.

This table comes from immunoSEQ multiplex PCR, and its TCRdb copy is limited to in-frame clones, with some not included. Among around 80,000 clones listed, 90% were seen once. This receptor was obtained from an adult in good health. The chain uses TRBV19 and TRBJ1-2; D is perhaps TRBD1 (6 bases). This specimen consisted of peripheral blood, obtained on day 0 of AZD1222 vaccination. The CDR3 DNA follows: TGTGCCAGTAGTGGCAGGGGCGTCAACTATGGCTACACCTTC. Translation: CASSGRGVNYGYTF.